This T cell receptor (beta chain) was profiled in a study of PD-1 blockade in classical Hodgkin lymphoma. Germline V gives CDR1 SGHRS, CDR2 YFSETQ. V shed 0 bases and J shed 0 bases, with 1 base lying between them. This CDR3 comprises 14 residues. Following autologous stem cell transplantation, relapse occurred in every patient, and exposure to brentuximab vedotin varied. Classification of best responses gave complete response, partial response or progressive disease. This clone was observed once. Its antigen is not known. Generated by immunoSEQ multiplex PCR, the TCRdb table keeps only in-frame clones and is missing some. This sample has several thousand clones, with 84% found just once. Findings and caveats of the study: It was CD4+ TCR diversity, not CD8+, that rose significantly by C4D1. Relapsed/refractory patients reportedly had the lowest baseline TCR diversity, below newly diagnosed patients, who were below healthy donors. Before treatment, complete responders showed about the same diversity as newly diagnosed patients.

The chain couples TRBV5-1 to TRBJ2-6, with unresolved D. This TCR was recovered from a human donor with classical Hodgkin lymphoma. The sequencing used peripheral blood mononuclear cells (PBMCs), collected at baseline. The CDR3 region is CASSLASGANVLTF. For the CDR3, the DNA is TGCGCCAGCAGCTTGGCCTCTGGGGCCAACGTCCTGACTTTC.